The 26 T cell receptor beta chains below were found in one sample sequenced in a study of T-cell memory formation after mild COVID-19 (dated by TCRdb to about 2021). The library was built by means of 5' RACE. Sequenced using an Illumina NovaSeq 6000. TCRdb itself trimmed the public reads at Q25 with fastp, ran MiXCR and retained productive beta chains. Rows matching on CDR3 protein sequence are summarized as one entry with the most common DNA and genes. Counted in this sample were about 560,000 distinct CDR3 sequences; about 22% of them appeared once. The top ten clones comprise about 8.7% of the sample. The sequencing input was PBMCs or a T cell subset sorted from them (not recorded which). These receptors were collected from an adult woman who had mild COVID-19 (a few samples of this study predate the infection). The sample titles of this study are shuffled in the database, so cell type and time point are left out; the donor was told from shared clones.

This clonotype has just a few counts. This chain links TRBV5-1 with TRBJ2-5; D unclear. Per the germline V gene, CDR1 is SGHRS and CDR2 is YFSETQ. This CDR3 comprises 13 residues. Trimming shortened V by 0 bases and J by 8 bases, and 11 bases separated the two germline ends. CDR3 region: CASSLAGQSTQYF. The CDR3 DNA is TGCGCCAGCAGCTTGGCGGGCCAGTCAACCCAGTACTTC.

This clonotype was seen a handful of times. The V and J genes are TRBV12-3 or TRBV12-4 and TRBJ2-7; tentatively, D is TRBD1 (5 bases). The CDR3 runs to 15 residues. The V end was cut by 3 bases, the J end by 5 bases, with 17 bases between. CDR3 sequence: CASSFVQGTRHEQYF. CDR3 bases: TGTGCCAGCAGTTTTGTGCAGGGCACGCGTCACGAGCAGTACTTC.

This clonotype was seen repeatedly, ten times or more. The chain joins TRBV7-8 to TRBJ2-5; D may be TRBD1 or TRBD2 (5 bases each). The CDR3 totals 14 residues. V was clipped by 5 bases and J by 1 base, with 11 bases between them. Germline values: CDR1 SGHVS, CDR2 FQNEAQ. This CDR3 is CASSQGPIQETQYF. For the CDR3, the DNA is TGTGCCAGCAGCCAGGGACCGATCCAAGAGACCCAGTACTTC. The full variable domain, rest sourced from reference TRBV7-8 and TRBJ2-5, is GAGVSQSPRYKVAKRGQDVALRCDPISGHVSLFWYQQALGQGPEFLTYFQNEAQLDKSGLPSDRFFAERPEGSVSTLKIQRTQQEDSAVYLCASSQGPIQETQYFGPGTRLLVL.

The rearrangement joins TRBV20-1 to TRBJ1-2; 8 bases map to TRBD1. This CDR3 has 15 residues. Germline loops: CDR1 DFQATT, CDR2 SNEGSKA (reference sequence). V shed 5 bases, J shed 8 bases, and the junction held 16 bases outside the gene matches. Here the CDR3 DNA reads TGCAGTGCTCCCCTGGACAGGGAAGACTTGCAAGGCTACACCTTC. Its translation is CSAPLDREDLQGYTF.

The rearrangement links TRBV27 to TRBJ2-7, with TRBD1 as a possible D gene (6 bases). Trimming cost V 0 bases and J 2 bases, with 11 bases left between them. Germline assignment: CDR1 MNHEY and CDR2 SMNVEV (reference sequence). The CDR3 spans 15 residues. CDR3 in amino acids: CASSLSGRGPYEQYF. As DNA, the CDR3 is TGTGCCAGCAGTTTATCGGGCAGGGGACCCTACGAGCAGTACTTC.

The V gene is TRBV5-1, the J gene TRBJ1-6, with 7 positions matching TRBD1. The CDR3 covers 14 residues. The J segment lost 8 bases and the V segment lost 6 bases, leaving 8 bases of the junction unmatched. From germline, CDR1 is SGHRS and CDR2 YFSETQ. DNA of the CDR3: TGCGCCAGCAACCAGGGACAGAGCCATTCACCCCTCCACTTT. This gives the protein CASNQGQSHSPLHF.

The chain links TRBV7-9 to TRBJ2-1, with 9 nucleotides matching TRBD2. CDR1 is SEHNR, CDR2 FQNEAQ, per germline (reference sequence). Trimming cost V 1 base and J 10 bases; bases outside gene matches: 5. The CDR3 has 14 residues. CDR3: CASSLGGGAEEQFF. The CDR3 DNA is TGTGCCAGCAGCTTAGGCGGGGGGGCAGAAGAGCAGTTCTTC. The full variable domain, completed using reference TRBV7-9 and TRBJ2-1, is DTGVSQNPRHKITKRGQNVTFRCDPISEHNRLYWYRQTLGQGPEFLTYFQNEAQLEKSRLLSDRFSAERPKGSFSTLEIQRTEQGDSAMYLCASSLGGGAEEQFFGPGTRLTVL.

This chain links TRBV7-6 with TRBJ1-5, with D unresolved. This CDR3 has 15 residues. V was cut by 1 base and J by 7 bases, with 14 bases left in between. CDR1 and CDR2 from the germline V gene are SGHVS and FNYEAQ. In DNA form, the CDR3 reads TGTGCCAGCAGCTTAGGAAAGGACCCCTCCCAGCCCCAGCATTTT. This encodes CASSLGKDPSQPQHF.

This chain joins TRBV11-2 and TRBJ2-2; no clear D. Germline lookup yields CDR1 SGHAT and CDR2 FQNNGV. The CDR3 is made up of 16 amino acids. V dropped 1 base and J dropped 2 bases, with 11 bases sitting between them. CDR3 amino acids: CASSLGQILNTGELFF. The CDR3 coding sequence is TGTGCCAGCAGCTTAGGTCAGATTTTAAACACCGGGGAGCTGTTTTTT.

This clonotype came up a few times. This chain uses TRBV5-5 with TRBJ1-6; D unresolved. CDR1 and CDR2 (germline): SGHKS, YYEKEE (reference sequence). This CDR3 is 14 amino acids long. The V gene lost 1 base and the J gene lost 6 bases, with 8 bases spanning the gap. CDR3 amino acids: CASSLQLINSPLHF. The CDR3 region has the DNA TGTGCCAGCAGCTTGCAACTCATTAATTCACCCCTCCACTTT.

V usage is TRBV27 and J usage is TRBJ2-7, with 7 bases identical to TRBD2. The germline V gene encodes CDR1 MNHEY and CDR2 SMNVEV (reference sequence). The CDR3 runs to 16 residues. The trim removed 2 bases at V and 1 base at J, leaving 8 bases unmatched. The CDR3 sequence is CASSLDRASGSYEQYF. The CDR3, as DNA: TGTGCCAGCAGTTTAGATCGGGCTAGCGGTTCCTACGAGCAGTACTTC.

The chain combines TRBV28 with TRBJ2-2, with TRBD2 as a possible D gene (6 bases). CDR1 is MDHEN, CDR2 SYDVKM, per germline. V gave up 3 bases and J gave up 4 bases, with 18 bases separating them. The CDR3 consists of 17 residues. The CDR3 here is CASSFYGSVGITGELFF. For the CDR3, the DNA is TGTGCCAGCAGTTTTTACGGGAGCGTCGGGATCACCGGGGAGCTGTTTTTT. Filled out from reference TRBV28 and TRBJ2-2, the complete variable domain reads DVKVTQSSRYLVKRTGEKVFLECVQDMDHENMFWYRQDPGLGLRLIYFSYDVKMKEKGDIPEGYSVSREKKERFSLILESASTNQTSMYLCASSFYGSVGITGELFFGEGSRLTVL.

This clonotype was picked up many times. V usage is TRBV6-5 and J usage is TRBJ2-1, with 10 nucleotides matching TRBD2. Trimming cost V 6 bases and J 13 bases; bases outside gene matches: 9. The germline CDR1 and CDR2 sequences are MNHEY and SVGAGI. This CDR3 contains 13 residues. In DNA, the CDR3 is TGTGCCAGCAGGCCCCCGGCTAGCGGGGGACAGTTCTTC. Protein product: CASRPPASGGQFF.

This clonotype has at least ten counts. The V gene is TRBV12-3 or TRBV12-4, the J gene TRBJ2-2; D possibly corresponds to TRBD1 (5 bases). V shed 3 bases and J shed 3 bases, with 14 bases lying between them. This CDR3 spans 16 amino acids. CDR3 nucleotides: TGTGCCAGCAGTTTCGAGGACAACCCGCACACCGGGGAGCTGTTTTTT. This gives the protein CASSFEDNPHTGELFF.

The chain joins TRBV5-4 to TRBJ1-2; TRBD1 agrees at 7 bases. The germline V gene has CDR1 SGHNT and CDR2 YYREEE (reference sequence). The V segment lost 5 bases and the J segment 2 bases; nucleotides outside the gene matches: 9. This CDR3 is 15 amino acids long. This CDR3 is CASRTTGEGNYGYTF. Here the CDR3 DNA reads TGTGCCAGCAGGACTACAGGGGAGGGCAACTATGGCTACACCTTC.

This chain uses TRBV30 with TRBJ1-2, with D perhaps matching TRBD1 (6 bases). The germline V gene has CDR1 GTSNPN and CDR2 SVGIG (reference sequence). Trimming cost V 1 base and J 2 bases, with 11 bases left between them. The CDR3 is made up of 14 amino acids. The chain's CDR3 is CAWSEGVRNYGYTF. CDR3 in DNA: TGTGCCTGGAGTGAGGGGGTGCGAAACTATGGCTACACCTTC.

This clonotype was detected a few times. The gene calls are TRBV7-2 and TRBJ2-3; 7 bases map to TRBD1. CDR3 size: 15 residues. The V gene's germline CDR1 is SGHTA and CDR2 FQGNSA. Losses at the gene ends were 5 bases for V and 1 base for J; bases not matched to a gene: 6. CDR3 nucleotide sequence: TGTGCCAGCAGCCCACAGGGGTGGGGCACAGATACGCAGTATTTT. Its translation: CASSPQGWGTDTQYF.

The rearrangement uses TRBV7-3 and TRBJ2-7; tentatively, D is TRBD1 or TRBD2 (5 bases each). Trimming shortened V by 5 bases and J by 0 bases, and 14 bases separated the two germline ends. CDR1 and CDR2 from the germline V gene are SGHTA and FQGTGA. This CDR3 region has 15 residues. The CDR3 loop reads CASSEGRSSSYEQYF. For the CDR3, the DNA is TGTGCCAGCAGCGAGGGGAGATCAAGCTCCTACGAGCAGTACTTC.

In this sample, this clonotype turned up a few times. This chain joins TRBV3-1 and TRBJ1-1; D unresolved. CDR3 length equals 13 residues. Germline values: CDR1 LGHDT, CDR2 YNNKEL (reference sequence). Trimming cost V 6 bases and J 1 base, with 9 bases left between them. CDR3 DNA sequence: TGTGCCAGCAGGCAGCTTTCGAACACTGAAGCTTTCTTT. This translates into CASRQLSNTEAFF.

The chain joins TRBV7-8 to TRBJ2-1; D assignment may be TRBD1 or TRBD2 (5 bases each). Germline V gives CDR1 SGHVS, CDR2 FQNEAQ. The V and J ends lost 0 bases and 7 bases respectively, with 7 bases between them. The CDR3 has 13 amino acids. Here the CDR3 DNA reads TGTGCCAGCAGCTTAGCGGGGGTGAATGAGCAGTTCTTC. This encodes CASSLAGVNEQFF.

CDR3 residues: CASSEALRVTEAFF. The CDR3 nucleotides are TGTGCCAGCAGTGAAGCGCTTCGGGTAACTGAAGCTTTCTTT. The chain links TRBV2 to TRBJ1-1; D unclear. Per germline, CDR1 SNHLY and CDR2 FYNNEI. The CDR3 is 14 residues long. Trimming cost V 0 bases and J 5 bases, with 10 bases left between them.

The chain carries TRBV7-8 and TRBJ2-1, with D possibly TRBD1 on 6 matching bases. Germline V gives CDR1 SGHVS, CDR2 FQNEAQ. This CDR3 region has 15 residues. V shed 5 bases and J shed 4 bases, with 15 bases lying between them. CDR3 in DNA: TGTGCCAGCAGCGCCAGGCAGGGGAGATACAATGAGCAGTTCTTC. Amino acids: CASSARQGRYNEQFF.

Many counts were recorded for this clonotype. The V and J genes are TRBV7-3 and TRBJ1-1; TRBD1 might be the D (5 bases). The CDR3 extends over 14 amino acids. Per germline, CDR1 SGHTA and CDR2 FQGTGA. Trimming stripped 1 base from V and 4 bases from J, with 10 bases between. Here the CDR3 reads CASSLIGGGTEAFF. The CDR3, as DNA: TGTGCCAGCAGCTTAATTGGGGGAGGCACTGAAGCTTTCTTT.

This clonotype was seen more than once but under ten times. This chain joins TRBV7-3 and TRBJ2-1; D remains ambiguous. This CDR3 has 15 residues. V was pared by 5 bases and J by 1 base, with 12 bases between. Germline V gene lookup returns CDR1 SGHTA and CDR2 FQGTGA. CDR3 in amino acids: CASSPSVESYNEQFF. In DNA, the CDR3 is TGTGCCAGCAGCCCTTCTGTCGAGTCCTACAATGAGCAGTTCTTC.

The chain is built from TRBV12-3 or TRBV12-4 and TRBJ2-7; D possibly corresponds to TRBD2 (5 bases). CDR3 size: 12 residues. The V end was cut by 8 bases, the J end by 4 bases, with 12 bases between. This CDR3 is CASAGTLYEQYF. DNA of the CDR3: TGTGCCAGCGCGGGCACATTGTACGAGCAGTACTTC.

This sequence joins TRBV20-1 and TRBJ1-1; D gene uncertain. V was shortened by 6 bases and J by 3 bases, with 8 bases between the two germline ends. CDR1 and CDR2 from the germline V gene are DFQATT and SNEGSKA (reference sequence). The CDR3 has 11 amino acids. CDR3 sequence (DNA): TGCAGTGCCGGGAGTCACACTGAAGCTTTCTTT. This translates into CSAGSHTEAFF.